The 17 T cell receptor beta chains below were found in one sample sequenced in a study of blood T cells in healthy people across ages. Then a second PCR, running about 7 to 11 cycles, was carried out with a sample-barcoded 5' primer and a J-beta primer mix. Using its own MiXCR run on the 5' RACE reads, TCRdb lists one record per CDR3 protein. Of around 1,900,000 distinct CDR3 sequences detected, 39% appear once; the ten largest clones hold 20% to 25%. What was sequenced was blood. These receptors all come from a human donor in good health.

This chain links TRBV6-2 or TRBV6-3 with TRBJ1-5; D may be TRBD1 (6 bases). Germline V gives CDR1 MNHEY, CDR2 SVGEGT. Trimming shortened V by 2 bases and J by 7 bases, and 12 bases separated the two germline ends. The CDR3 is 14 residues long. Written as DNA, the CDR3 is TGTGCCAGCAGTTACGGGGGGCTGCGGCAGCCCCAGCATTTT. It encodes CASSYGGLRQPQHF.

For this clonotype: A junction boundary mismatches the germline segment, possibly from a read error. Here the CDR3 reads CASSVGSASNCGYTF. The CDR3 DNA reads TGTGCCAGCAGCGTAGGATCAGCTAGCAACTGTGGCTACACCTTC. The rearrangement joins TRBV9 to TRBJ1-2, with D hard to call. CDR1 and CDR2 from the germline V gene are SGDLS and YYNGEE. The CDR3 loop spans 15 amino acids.

The V and J genes are TRBV5-5 and TRBJ2-3; D is possibly TRBD1 (5 bases). Looked up from germline, CDR1 is SGHKS and CDR2 is YYEKEE (reference sequence). Trimming took 5 bases from V and 1 from J, leaving 17 bases between them. This CDR3 has 16 amino acids. The CDR3 spells CASRKGWGHRTDTQYF. As DNA, the CDR3 is TGTGCCAGCAGAAAGGGGTGGGGCCACCGCACAGATACGCAGTATTTT.

On this clonotype itself: At one end the junction does not follow the germline gene, possibly because of a read error. The chain links TRBV7-9 to TRBJ1-4; D may be TRBD1 (5 bases). The CDR3 is 15 residues long. Germline V lookup: CDR1 SEHNR, CDR2 FQNEAQ (reference sequence). The CDR3 bases are TGTGCCGGCAGCTTAGATCGGGGGGATAATGAAAAACTGTTTTTT. Translating gives CAGSLDRGDNEKLFF.

The genes are TRBV6-2 or TRBV6-3 and TRBJ1-5; a weak D match, TRBD1 (5 bases). V lost 4 bases and J 6 bases, leaving 25 bases between the germline ends. The germline CDR1 and CDR2 sequences are MNHEY and SVGEGT. This CDR3 contains 18 residues. The CDR3 is CASSFLIKKTDFGQPQHF. The CDR3 region has the DNA TGTGCCAGCAGTTTTTTGATCAAAAAGACAGATTTCGGTCAGCCCCAGCATTTT.

CDR3 bases: TGTGCCACCAGTGATCCTGCGACAGCCCACCGTGAGCAGTTCTTC. Its protein product is CATSDPATAHREQFF. The chain joins TRBV24-1 to TRBJ2-1; TRBD1 might be the D (5 bases). Trimming removed 3 bases from V and 9 bases from J, with 17 bases in between. From germline, CDR1 is KGHDR and CDR2 SFDVKD. This CDR3 has 15 residues.

This clonotype appeared a few times. The CDR3: CASSQARGKGLVQPQHF. As DNA, the CDR3 is TGTGCCAGCAGCCAAGCTAGGGGGAAAGGCCTTGTTCAGCCCCAGCATTTT. The chain has TRBV3-1 and TRBJ1-5, with D perhaps matching TRBD1 (6 bases). From germline, CDR1 is LGHDT and CDR2 YNNKEL (reference sequence). CDR3 length: 17 residues. V lost 1 base, J lost 6 bases, and 19 bases lay in between.

The chain joins TRBV20-1 to TRBJ2-7; D possibly uses TRBD1 or TRBD2 (5 bases each). The CDR3 runs to 14 residues. Trimming took 2 bases from V and 6 from J, leaving 17 bases between them. CDR1 is DFQATT, CDR2 SNEGSKA, per germline (reference sequence). CDR3 sequence: CSARRGPDLREQYF. In DNA form, the CDR3 reads TGCAGTGCTAGAAGGGGACCGGACCTTCGCGAGCAGTACTTC.

This clonotype was recorded a few times. The J gene is TRBJ2-3, the V gene TRBV20-1; maybe TRBD2 (6 bases). Looked up from germline, CDR1 is DFQATT and CDR2 is SNEGSKA (reference sequence). V shed 5 bases and J shed 4 bases, with 13 bases lying between them. CDR3 length: 13 residues. CDR3 bases: TGCAGTGCTCTATCCGGAGGGTCAGATACGCAGTATTTT. Translation gives CSALSGGSDTQYF.

The V call is TRBV4-3, the J call TRBJ1-4; D unclear. The CDR3 length is 15 residues. The germline gives CDR1 LGHNA, CDR2 YSLEER. V lost 2 bases and J 5 bases, leaving 12 bases between the germline ends. CDR3 region: CASSQYTWANEKLFF. As DNA, the CDR3 is TGCGCCAGCAGCCAATATACGTGGGCGAATGAAAAACTGTTTTTT.

The J gene is TRBJ1-1, the V gene TRBV29-1; tentatively, D is TRBD1 (6 bases). With 0 bases removed from V and 1 base from J, the gap between germline ends came to 12 bases. The CDR3 consists of 15 residues. The germline V gene has CDR1 SQVTM and CDR2 ANQGSEA. In nucleotides, the CDR3 is TGCAGCGTTGAAGATCAGAGAGGGGGGAACACTGAAGCTTTCTTT. Amino acid sequence: CSVEDQRGGNTEAFF.

This clonotype was observed a few times. The chain recombines TRBV6-5 with TRBJ2-1; a possible D gene is TRBD2 (7 bases). Looked up from germline, CDR1 is MNHEY and CDR2 is SVGAGI. This CDR3 is 13 amino acids long. V was trimmed by 1 base and J by 10 bases, leaving 11 bases between them. The chain's CDR3 is CASSYLGGREQFF. As DNA, the CDR3 is TGTGCCAGCAGTTACTTGGGGGGGCGCGAGCAGTTCTTC.

The chain has TRBV5-1 and TRBJ2-3, with D unresolved. The CDR3 totals 13 residues. Trimming cost V 3 bases and J 7 bases, with 12 bases left between them. The germline gives CDR1 SGHRS, CDR2 YFSETQ. The CDR3 region has the DNA TGCGCCAGCAGCTATATAATTGGGTATACGCAGTATTTT. It translates to CASSYIIGYTQYF.

V and J are TRBV12-3 or TRBV12-4 and TRBJ2-5; D may be TRBD1 (5 bases). Trimming shortened V by 4 bases and J by 2 bases, and 14 bases separated the two germline ends. The CDR3 is made up of 15 amino acids. This CDR3 is CASSSSRVGQETQYF. The DNA of the CDR3 is TGTGCCAGCAGTTCCTCCAGGGTCGGGCAAGAGACCCAGTACTTC.

The chain links TRBV27 to TRBJ1-2; D gene ambiguous. CDR3 size: 13 residues. Germline assignment: CDR1 MNHEY and CDR2 SMNVEV (reference sequence). Trimming left V 6 bases short and J 6 bases short, with 14 bases between. The CDR3, as DNA: TGTGCCAGCAGCCTCTACATTGGACATGGCTACACCTTC. Residues: CASSLYIGHGYTF.

The chain employs TRBV28 and TRBJ2-7; TRBD1 aligns across 8 bases. CDR1 and CDR2 from the germline V gene are MDHEN and SYDVKM. Trimming removed 6 bases from V and 3 bases from J; junction bases left unmatched: 10. There are 15 residues in the CDR3. CDR3 amino acids: CASSLRQGLHYEQYF. CDR3 bases: TGTGCCAGCAGCCTCCGACAGGGGCTTCACTACGAGCAGTACTTC.

This chain links TRBV6-5 with TRBJ1-2, with 8 bases that match TRBD1. Germline CDR1 and CDR2: MNHEY and SVGAGI. V shed 5 bases and J 8 bases; nucleotides not matched to a gene: 1. This CDR3 has 11 residues. The CDR3, as DNA: TGTGCCAGCAGTCGACAGGGGGGCTACACCTTC. This sequence encodes CASSRQGGYTF.